The present T cell receptor (beta chain) was sequenced within a study of early T cells in non-severe SARS-CoV-2 infection. Findings and limits, study-wide: CD4 and private specificities were missed by VDJdb matching, which favored anti-spike CD8 responses.

This clonotype was recorded many times. Its antigen is not identified. Trimming cost V 6 bases and J 4 bases, with 10 bases left between them. Germline CDR1 is KGHSH and CDR2 is LQKENI. The CDR3 is 13 residues long. TCRdb independently ran MiXCR on the 5' RACE reads; one entry per CDR3 protein. The sample records about 46,000 distinct CDR3 sequences, roughly 5% being singletons. Specimen: whole blood, collected at baseline. The origin of this receptor is an adult who was a healthcare worker with PCR-confirmed SARS-CoV-2 infection or an uninfected control (not recorded which). This chain joins TRBV18 and TRBJ1-5; no reliable D call. CDR3 loop: CASSLGENQPQHF. The CDR3 region has the DNA TGTGCCAGCTCCCTGGGAGAAAATCAGCCCCAGCATTTT.